This entry lists 31 T cell receptor beta chains sequenced from one sample in a study of spatial heterogeneity in lung cancer. One entry per CDR3 protein, called by TCRdb with MiXCR from the 5' RACE reads. The sample lists around 66,000 distinct CDR3 sequences; about 5.9% were seen once. Time point specified: sample taken at primary tumor resection. The sequencing here drew on PBMCs, taken at surgery. The source is a female donor with early-stage non-small cell lung cancer.

The sample holds many counts of this clonotype. The chain joins TRBV12-3 or TRBV12-4 to TRBJ2-3; TRBD1 matches 8 bases. Trimming cost V 6 bases and J 2 bases; bases outside gene matches: 7. The CDR3 has 15 residues. CDR3 nucleotides: TGTGCCAGCAGCCGGACAGGGATTAACACAGATACGCAGTATTTT. It encodes CASSRTGINTDTQYF.

In this sample, this clonotype turned up many times. The chain links TRBV18 to TRBJ2-3, with 15 bases lining up with TRBD2. In germline, CDR1 is KGHSH, CDR2 LQKENI. The CDR3 runs to 19 residues. The J segment lost 1 base and the V segment lost 3 bases, leaving 8 bases of the junction unmatched. In DNA form, the CDR3 reads TGTGCCAGCTCACCGCGCAGGACTAGCGGGAGGGGAGGCACAGATACGCAGTATTTT. Translated: CASSPRRTSGRGGTDTQYF.

In its sample, this clonotype was seen a few times. This chain connects TRBV24-1 to TRBJ1-5; 7 positions match TRBD1. The CDR3 is 15 residues long. Germline-derived CDR1 and CDR2 are KGHDR and SFDVKD. Trimming cost V 4 bases and J 11 bases; bases outside gene matches: 13. The CDR3 is CATSEGTGALPAQHF. The CDR3 DNA is TGTGCCACCAGTGAGGGTACAGGGGCGCTACCCGCCCAGCATTTT.

This clonotype was recorded many times. This chain uses TRBV20-1 with TRBJ2-2; TRBD1 is a possible D gene (5 bases). Looked up from germline, CDR1 is DFQATT and CDR2 is SNEGSKA (reference sequence). With 2 bases removed from V and 0 bases from J, the gap between germline ends came to 16 bases. The CDR3 consists of 17 residues. CDR3 in amino acids: CSARPGRGLANTGELFF. Here the CDR3 DNA reads TGCAGTGCTAGACCTGGTAGGGGTCTTGCGAACACCGGGGAGCTGTTTTTT.

This clonotype was seen many times. The genes are TRBV11-3 and TRBJ1-1; possibly TRBD1 for D (6 bases). Germline V CDR1 and CDR2: SGHNT, YENEEA. The CDR3 extends over 13 amino acids. Trimming left V 3 bases short and J 4 bases short, with 9 bases between. CDR3 DNA: TGTGCCAGCAGCTTTGGAGGGGGCACTGAAGCTTTCTTT. Amino acids: CASSFGGGTEAFF.

This sequence joins TRBV4-1 and TRBJ2-4; a weak D match, TRBD2 (5 bases). The CDR3 runs to 14 residues. The germline gives CDR1 MGHRA, CDR2 YSYEKL. V was shortened by 1 base and J by 3 bases, with 7 bases between the two germline ends. CDR3 sequence: CASSQVGDKNIQYF. In DNA form, the CDR3 reads TGCGCCAGCAGCCAAGTCGGGGACAAAAACATTCAGTACTTC.

This clonotype has only a few counts. This chain joins TRBV5-4 and TRBJ1-1; D gene ambiguous. The V end was cut by 6 bases, the J end by 1 base, with 10 bases between. Germline CDR1 reads SGHNT; CDR2 reads YYREEE (reference sequence). This CDR3 spans 13 amino acids. The CDR3 DNA is TGTGCCAGCATTAACGAAAGGAACACTGAAGCTTTCTTT. It yields the protein CASINERNTEAFF.

This clonotype was seen a handful of times. V and J are TRBV7-8 and TRBJ1-5; the match to TRBD1 covers 7 bases. The CDR3 runs 15 residues. V lost 5 bases to trimming and J lost 5 bases; unmatched junction nucleotides: 9. The germline V gene encodes CDR1 SGHVS and CDR2 FQNEAQ. The CDR3 here is CASSPGQPKDQPQHF. CDR3 DNA sequence: TGTGCCAGCAGCCCGGGACAGCCTAAGGATCAGCCCCAGCATTTT.

This clonotype was recorded many times. The chain combines TRBV5-1 with TRBJ2-3; TRBD1 matches 9 bases. Looked up from germline, CDR1 is SGHRS and CDR2 is YFSETQ. This CDR3 region has 15 residues. Trimming at V came to 0 bases and at J to 4 bases, leaving 3 bases not matched to a gene. CDR3 in amino acids: CASSLGDRAADTQYF. The CDR3, as DNA: TGCGCCAGCAGCTTGGGGGACAGGGCCGCAGATACGCAGTATTTT.

The chain is built from TRBV19 and TRBJ1-2, with 8 bases aligning to TRBD1. J lost 8 bases, V lost 5 bases, and 7 bases had no gene match. The CDR3 has 13 amino acids. CDR1 is LNHDA, CDR2 SQIVND, per germline (reference sequence). The CDR3 coding sequence is TGTGCCAGTAGTGCGGAGACAGGGGACGGCTACACCTTC. This translates into CASSAETGDGYTF.

The table lists this clonotype with many counts. The J gene is TRBJ2-6, the V gene TRBV7-9; D is ambiguous. CDR1 and CDR2 from the germline V gene are SEHNR and FQNEAQ (reference sequence). Deletions cut 3 bases from V and 1 base from J, with 10 bases between. The CDR3 length is 16 residues. DNA of the CDR3: TGTGCCAGCAGCTTGGCACAGAGGTCTGGGGCCAACGTCCTGACTTTC. Its translation: CASSLAQRSGANVLTF.

This clonotype was counted a few times. The genes are TRBV2 and TRBJ1-2, with TRBD1 matching 9 bases. The CDR3 has 16 residues. Germline V gene lookup returns CDR1 SNHLY and CDR2 FYNNEI. V lost 1 base to trimming and J lost 6 bases; unmatched junction nucleotides: 9. Written as DNA, the CDR3 is TGTGCCAGCAGTGAAGGAGCGGGACAGGGCATGCATGGCTACACCTTC. Its protein product is CASSEGAGQGMHGYTF.

In this sample, this clonotype turned up a few times. The chain combines TRBV20-1 with TRBJ2-7; maybe TRBD2 (7 bases). V lost 5 bases and J lost 1, with 15 bases in between. CDR1 and CDR2 from the germline V gene are DFQATT and SNEGSKA (reference sequence). This CDR3 region has 14 residues. Written as DNA, the CDR3 is TGCAGTGCTCTCGGGGGGCGGTTTTCCTACGAGCAGTACTTC. Amino acids: CSALGGRFSYEQYF.

This clonotype was seen many times. The chain is built from TRBV5-6 and TRBJ2-7; the D gene could be TRBD1 or TRBD2 (5 bases each). The CDR3 length is 14 residues. Per the germline V gene, CDR1 is SGHDT and CDR2 is YYEEEE. V lost 6 bases, J lost 2 bases, and 15 bases lay in between. CDR3 residues: CASTRALGAYEQYF. The CDR3 DNA sequence: TGTGCCAGCACCCGGGCCCTGGGGGCCTACGAGCAGTACTTC.

This clonotype was observed a few times. The genes are TRBV6-4 and TRBJ2-6, with TRBD1 matching 8 bases. The CDR3 runs 18 residues. The junction had 10 bases not matched to a gene; V was cut back by 2 bases and J by 4 bases. Germline-derived CDR1 and CDR2 are MRHNA and SNTAGT. CDR3 in DNA: TGTGCCAGCAGTGACCTGGCTCAGGGGGCAAGAGGGGCCAACGTCCTGACTTTC. It translates to CASSDLAQGARGANVLTF.

In this sample, this clonotype turned up many times. The V gene is TRBV12-3 or TRBV12-4, the J gene TRBJ2-3, with D unclear. The V gene lost 1 base and the J gene lost 3 bases, with 8 bases spanning the gap. This CDR3 comprises 14 residues. CDR3 bases: TGTGCCAGCAGTTTAGGTAGGGCAACAGATACGCAGTATTTT. This translates into CASSLGRATDTQYF.

This chain links TRBV5-1 with TRBJ1-3; no reliable D call. The CDR3 spans 15 residues. Trimming stripped 2 bases from V and 0 bases from J, with 9 bases between. The germline gives CDR1 SGHRS, CDR2 YFSETQ. The CDR3 DNA is TGCGCCAGCAGCTTAGCCGGCCACTCTGGAAACACCATATATTTT. Residues: CASSLAGHSGNTIYF.

This clonotype was seen at least ten times. The rearrangement joins TRBV6-2 or TRBV6-3 to TRBJ2-1, with 13 nucleotides matching TRBD2. The germline gives CDR1 MNHEY, CDR2 SVGEGT. V lost 5 bases to trimming and J lost 5 bases; unmatched junction nucleotides: 12. The CDR3 loop spans 18 amino acids. CDR3 DNA: TGTGCCAGCAGTCCTTTCGGGACTAGCGGGACCGGGAACAATGAGCAGTTCTTC. Translation gives CASSPFGTSGTGNNEQFF.

This clonotype occurred many times. The chain links TRBV23-1 to TRBJ2-7; D tentatively reads TRBD1 or TRBD2 (5 bases each). TRBV23-1 is treated as an ORF (open reading frame) with a function not yet certain. With 0 bases removed from V and 2 bases from J, the gap between germline ends came to 17 bases. The CDR3 consists of 17 residues. This chain's CDR3 is CASSQSRTGTKAYEQYF. CDR3 bases: TGCGCCAGCAGTCAATCCCGAACCGGGACGAAAGCCTACGAGCAGTACTTC.

This clonotype was seen many times. The chain is built from TRBV5-6 and TRBJ2-6; TRBD1 matches 7 bases. From germline, CDR1 is SGHDT and CDR2 YYEEEE. The CDR3 is 17 residues long. V trimming: 5 bases; J trimming: 0 bases; junction bases outside the gene matches: 8. CDR3 sequence: CASRETGSSSGANVLTF. The CDR3, as DNA: TGTGCCAGCAGGGAGACAGGGTCCTCCTCTGGGGCCAACGTCCTGACTTTC.

On this clonotype itself: This clone may be a read error of a much larger clone one base away. The chain links TRBV7-9 to TRBJ2-5; D is ambiguous. V lost 5 bases and J 2 bases, leaving 9 bases between the germline ends. The CDR3 has 13 amino acids. The germline CDR1 and CDR2 sequences are SEHNR and FQNEAQ (reference sequence). CDR3 amino acids: CASSPPRQETQYF. The CDR3 nucleotides are TGTGCCAGCAGCCCACCTAGGCAAGAGACCCAGTACTTC. The full variable domain, completed using reference TRBV7-9 and TRBJ2-5, is DTGVSQNPRHKITKRGQNVTFRCDPISEHNRLYWYRQTLGQGPEFLTYFQNEAQLEKSRLLSDRFSAERPKGSFSTLEIQRTEQGDSAMYLCASSPPRQETQYFGPGTRLLVL.

The chain employs TRBV7-9 and TRBJ1-2; 11 nucleotides match TRBD1. CDR3 length equals 14 residues. In germline, CDR1 is SEHNR, CDR2 FQNEAQ (reference sequence). Losses at the gene ends were 5 bases for V and 8 bases for J; bases not matched to a gene: 7. Here the CDR3 reads CASSPGTGGEGYTF. CDR3 sequence (DNA): TGTGCCAGCAGCCCCGGGACAGGGGGAGAGGGCTACACCTTC.

In its sample, this clonotype was seen many times. The rearrangement links TRBV5-1 to TRBJ2-5; D uncertain. CDR1 SGHRS and CDR2 YFSETQ come from the germline V gene. CDR3 size: 12 residues. Trimming cost V 0 bases and J 0 bases, with 0 bases left between them. The chain's CDR3 is CASSLDQETQYF. Here the CDR3 DNA reads TGCGCCAGCAGCTTGGACCAAGAGACCCAGTACTTC. The full variable domain, in which reference TRBV5-1 and TRBJ2-5 provide the parts outside the CDR3, is KAGVTQTPRYLIKTRGQQVTLSCSPISGHRSVSWYQQTPGQGLQFLFEYFSETQRNKGNFPGRFSGRQFSNSRSEMNVSTLELGDSALYLCASSLDQETQYFGPGTRLLVL.

The V and J genes are TRBV20-1 and TRBJ2-3; possibly TRBD2 for D (6 bases). The CDR3 is 11 amino acids. Trimming removed 1 base at V and 8 bases at J, with 7 bases between. The V gene's germline CDR1 is DFQATT and CDR2 SNEGSKA (reference sequence). CDR3 amino acids: CSARAGATQYF. The CDR3 DNA reads TGCAGTGCTAGAGCGGGAGCTACGCAGTATTTT.

This clonotype showed up just a few times. The chain links TRBV28 to TRBJ1-1, with D possibly TRBD1 on 6 matching bases. V lost 4 bases, J lost 2 bases, and 20 bases lay in between. This CDR3 comprises 17 residues. Per the germline V gene, CDR1 is MDHEN and CDR2 is SYDVKM. In DNA form, the CDR3 reads TGTGCCAGCAGTTCACCTTTGGGAGGGGGGGCCAACACTGAAGCTTTCTTT. Amino acids: CASSSPLGGGANTEAFF.

V and J are TRBV6-5 and TRBJ2-5, with TRBD1 identical over 7 bases. Trimming cost V 6 bases and J 5 bases; bases outside gene matches: 9. The CDR3 has 14 residues. Germline V lookup: CDR1 MNHEY, CDR2 SVGAGI. As DNA, the CDR3 is TGTGCCAGCAGCTCCTATTACAGGGGCGAGACCCAGTACTTC. Translated, it gives CASSSYYRGETQYF.

This clonotype appeared many times. The genes are TRBV12-3 or TRBV12-4 and TRBJ2-1; TRBD1 is a possible D gene (6 bases). Trimming left V 5 bases short and J 5 bases short, with 10 bases between. The CDR3 contains 13 residues. CDR3 region: CASSTGQDNEQFF. The CDR3 region has the DNA TGTGCCAGCAGTACAGGGCAGGACAATGAGCAGTTCTTC.

This clonotype was recorded many times. This sequence joins TRBV12-3 or TRBV12-4 and TRBJ2-5; TRBD1 matches at 7 bases. CDR3 length: 17 amino acids. Unmatched junction bases numbered 7, after V lost 0 bases and J lost 0 bases. CDR3 DNA sequence: TGTGCCAGCAGTTTAGCAGGACAGGCGAACTACCAAGAGACCCAGTACTTC. It codes for CASSLAGQANYQETQYF.

This clonotype showed up many times. V and J are TRBV7-6 and TRBJ1-1; 10 bases agree with TRBD1. This CDR3 has 18 amino acids. Losses at the gene ends were 4 bases for V and 0 bases for J; bases not matched to a gene: 11. Germline V gene lookup returns CDR1 SGHVS and CDR2 FNYEAQ. Here the CDR3 reads CASSSKDRGLTMNTEAFF. The CDR3 nucleotides are TGTGCCAGCAGCTCGAAGGACAGGGGGTTAACTATGAACACTGAAGCTTTCTTT.

V usage is TRBV4-1 and J usage is TRBJ1-1; D remains ambiguous. Germline-derived CDR1 and CDR2 are MGHRA and YSYEKL. The CDR3 contains 14 residues. The V end lost 3 bases, the J end lost 4 bases, and 12 bases lay between the germline ends. The DNA of the CDR3 is TGCGCCAGCAGCCATGGGGAGTCGGGCACTGAAGCTTTCTTT. Residues: CASSHGESGTEAFF.

This chain joins TRBV2 and TRBJ1-2, with D maybe TRBD1 (6 bases). Trimming took 6 bases from V and 8 from J, leaving 19 bases between them. The CDR3 has 14 amino acids. CDR1 is SNHLY, CDR2 FYNNEI, per germline. CDR3 region: CASRILSRTDGYTF. Here the CDR3 DNA reads TGTGCCAGCAGGATTTTATCTCGGACAGACGGCTACACCTTC.